These 17 T cell receptor beta chains were all obtained from the same sample, sequenced in a study of follicular helper T cells after annual influenza vaccination. Time point specified: 2014-2015 season, pre-vaccination. Method: immunoSEQ multiplex PCR; TCRdb's copy keeps in-frame clones and lacks some. The table has about 470 clones, about 82% seen once. The source was CXCR5+ CD38+ circulating T follicular helper cells from blood, collected on the day of influenza vaccination. Described subset: circulating Tfh, non-naive CD4+CXCR5+PD-1+ (ICOS+CD38+ or ICOS-CD38-). The source of these receptors is an adult who received the influenza vaccine.

The rearrangement uses TRBV18 and TRBJ2-7, with D hard to call. The germline CDR1 and CDR2 sequences are KGHSH and LQKENI. The V gene lost 4 bases and the J gene lost 6 bases, with 16 bases spanning the gap. The CDR3 extends over 14 amino acids. Here the CDR3 DNA reads TGTGCCAGCTCACAGAACGCGGCGCAGAGCGAGCAGTACTTC. Translating gives CASSQNAAQSEQYF.

The genes are TRBV7-2 and TRBJ2-1, with a weak D call TRBD2 (7 bases). The CDR3 totals 15 residues. CDR1 and CDR2 (germline): SGHTA, FQGNSA. V lost 2 bases and J lost 8, with 16 bases in between. CDR3 nucleotide sequence: TGTGCCAGCAGCTTATGGGGGGGCCCGACCGATGAGCAGTTCTTC. Protein product: CASSLWGGPTDEQFF.

The V gene is TRBV6-5, the J gene TRBJ2-4, with D possibly being TRBD1 or TRBD2 (5 bases each). The CDR3 consists of 15 residues. Trimming stripped 6 bases from V and 1 base from J, with 13 bases between. Germline lookup yields CDR1 MNHEY and CDR2 SVGAGI. This CDR3 reads CASRAGAPAKNIQYF. The CDR3 DNA follows: TGTGCCAGCAGAGCCGGGGCGCCGGCCAAAAACATTCAGTACTTC.

The genes are TRBV7-8 and TRBJ2-1, with D perhaps TRBD1 (6 bases). The CDR3 extends over 15 amino acids. V shed 0 bases and J shed 4 bases, with 10 bases lying between them. CDR1 and CDR2 from the germline V gene are SGHVS and FQNEAQ. CDR3 amino acids: CASSLAQGRYNEQFF. Written as DNA, the CDR3 is TGTGCCAGCAGCTTAGCGCAGGGGCGGTACAATGAGCAGTTCTTC.

V usage is TRBV7-8 and J usage is TRBJ2-1; 9 positions match TRBD2. V was pared by 2 bases and J by 4 bases, with 6 bases of the junction left unmatched. The CDR3 covers 16 residues. CDR1 and CDR2 from the germline V gene are SGHVS and FQNEAQ. CDR3 nucleotide sequence: TGTGCCAGCAGCTTAATAGCGGGGGCCAGATACAATGAGCAGTTCTTC. Amino acid sequence: CASSLIAGARYNEQFF. The full variable domain, completed using reference TRBV7-8 and TRBJ2-1, is GAGVSQSPRYKVAKRGQDVALRCDPISGHVSLFWYQQALGQGPEFLTYFQNEAQLDKSGLPSDRFFAERPEGSVSTLKIQRTQQEDSAVYLCASSLIAGARYNEQFFGPGTRLTVL.

This rearrangement joins TRBV18 to TRBJ2-1; 9 nucleotides agree with TRBD2. The CDR3 totals 16 residues. Unmatched junction bases numbered 9, after V lost 1 base and J lost 8 bases. In germline, CDR1 is KGHSH, CDR2 LQKENI. The CDR3 reads CASSPQRGGASDEQFF. CDR3 sequence (DNA): TGTGCCAGCTCACCACAGCGCGGGGGGGCCTCGGATGAGCAGTTCTTC.

This chain joins TRBV4-3 and TRBJ2-2, with D possibly called TRBD1 or TRBD2 (5 bases each). Germline CDR1 is LGHNA and CDR2 is YSLEER. The CDR3 extends over 19 amino acids. V lost 4 bases to trimming and J lost 0 bases, with 21 bases between them. CDR3 sequence: CASSPSKTNWDANTGELFF. Here the CDR3 DNA reads TGCGCCAGCAGCCCTTCAAAAACAAACTGGGACGCGAACACCGGGGAGCTGTTTTTT.

The CDR3 reads CASSPLPKTGGLEEQFF. For the CDR3, the DNA is TGTGCCAGCAGCCCCCTCCCTAAGACAGGGGGTTTGGAGGAGCAGTTCTTC. The chain carries TRBV7-3 and TRBJ2-1; 9 bases agree with TRBD1. The CDR3 totals 17 residues. Losses at the gene ends were 5 bases for V and 10 bases for J; bases not matched to a gene: 18. The V gene's germline CDR1 is SGHTA and CDR2 FQGTGA.

The chain joins TRBV5-6 to TRBJ2-2; D call uncertain. This CDR3 has 15 residues. V was cut by 4 bases and J by 5 bases, with 15 bases left in between. Germline assignment: CDR1 SGHDT and CDR2 YYEEEE. The DNA of the CDR3 is TGTGCCAGCAGCCGGAATGGAAGGGTTACCGGGGAGCTGTTTTTT. It yields the protein CASSRNGRVTGELFF.

The rearrangement joins TRBV19 to TRBJ2-1, with a possible D match to TRBD2 (7 bases). The CDR3 runs 14 residues. CDR1 and CDR2 from the germline V gene are LNHDA and SQIVND (reference sequence). V lost 5 bases and J lost 3, with 11 bases in between. CDR3 nucleotides: TGTGCCAGTAGTGGGGGGGCCTTCTACAATGAGCAGTTCTTC. Its translation: CASSGGAFYNEQFF.

This clone appeared a single time. Additional DNA sequences in this sample encode the identical CDR3. The chain recombines TRBV29-1 with TRBJ2-5; possibly TRBD2 for D (6 bases). The CDR3 contains 16 residues. V lost 1 base, J lost 0 bases, and 15 bases lay in between. Germline CDR1 reads SQVTM; CDR2 reads ANQGSEA. Here the CDR3 reads CSVEVGGEGYQETQYF. CDR3 nucleotides: TGCAGCGTTGAAGTGGGGGGTGAGGGGTACCAAGAGACCCAGTACTTC.

In this sample, this clone turned up a few times. The chain carries TRBV7-3 and TRBJ1-6; perhaps TRBD1 as D (6 bases). Between the trimmed V and J ends, which lost 4 bases and 5 bases, there was a span of 9 bases. CDR1 is SGHTA, CDR2 FQGTGA, per germline. CDR3 size: 14 residues. CDR3 coding DNA: TGTGCCAGCAGCTACGACAGGAATAATTCACCCCTCCACTTT. As protein: CASSYDRNNSPLHF.

This chain connects TRBV16 to TRBJ2-3; D not certain. CDR1 and CDR2 from the germline V gene are KGHSY and FQNENV. This CDR3 is 12 amino acids long. The V end was cut by 0 bases, the J end by 3 bases, with 1 base between. Written as DNA, the CDR3 is TGTGCCAGCAGCCAATCTACAGATACGCAGTATTTT. Its translation is CASSQSTDTQYF.

The J gene is TRBJ1-2, the V gene TRBV10-3; D is unclear. This CDR3 spans 12 amino acids. Germline CDR1 reads ENHRY; CDR2 reads SYGVKD. V was trimmed by 4 bases and J by 6 bases, leaving 9 bases between them. The CDR3 reads CAISASADGYTF. The CDR3 region has the DNA TGTGCCATCAGTGCCAGTGCTGATGGCTACACCTTC.

The gene calls are TRBV6-5 and TRBJ1-6; no firm D call. This CDR3 comprises 15 residues. V lost 2 bases and J lost 5, with 10 bases in between. Germline values: CDR1 MNHEY, CDR2 SVGAGI. CDR3 loop: CASSYRSPDNSPLHF. Here the CDR3 DNA reads TGTGCCAGCAGTTACCGGTCCCCCGATAATTCACCCCTCCACTTT.

CDR3 amino acids: CASSPIDSLLGYTF. CDR3 sequence (DNA): TGTGCCAGCAGCCCCATTGACAGCCTTCTTGGCTACACCTTC. The V gene is TRBV11-2, the J gene TRBJ1-2, with a possible D match to TRBD1 (5 bases). V shed 5 bases and J shed 7 bases, with 17 bases lying between them. Germline loops: CDR1 SGHAT, CDR2 FQNNGV. The CDR3 is 14 amino acids. The full variable domain, its missing parts supplied by reference TRBV11-2 and TRBJ1-2, is EAGVAQSPRYKIIEKRQSVAFWCNPISGHATLYWYQQILGQGPKLLIQFQNNGVVDDSQLPKDRFSAERLKGVDSTLKIQPAKLEDSAVYLCASSPIDSLLGYTFGSGTRLTVV.

The gene calls are TRBV5-4 and TRBJ1-4; D is perhaps TRBD1 (5 bases). CDR1 is SGHNT and CDR2 is YYREEE in the germline V gene (reference sequence). The CDR3 covers 13 residues. The V end was cut by 4 bases, the J end by 5 bases, with 9 bases between. Written as DNA, the CDR3 is TGTGCCAGCAGCCTCCGGGGGAATGAAAAACTGTTTTTT. It codes for CASSLRGNEKLFF.